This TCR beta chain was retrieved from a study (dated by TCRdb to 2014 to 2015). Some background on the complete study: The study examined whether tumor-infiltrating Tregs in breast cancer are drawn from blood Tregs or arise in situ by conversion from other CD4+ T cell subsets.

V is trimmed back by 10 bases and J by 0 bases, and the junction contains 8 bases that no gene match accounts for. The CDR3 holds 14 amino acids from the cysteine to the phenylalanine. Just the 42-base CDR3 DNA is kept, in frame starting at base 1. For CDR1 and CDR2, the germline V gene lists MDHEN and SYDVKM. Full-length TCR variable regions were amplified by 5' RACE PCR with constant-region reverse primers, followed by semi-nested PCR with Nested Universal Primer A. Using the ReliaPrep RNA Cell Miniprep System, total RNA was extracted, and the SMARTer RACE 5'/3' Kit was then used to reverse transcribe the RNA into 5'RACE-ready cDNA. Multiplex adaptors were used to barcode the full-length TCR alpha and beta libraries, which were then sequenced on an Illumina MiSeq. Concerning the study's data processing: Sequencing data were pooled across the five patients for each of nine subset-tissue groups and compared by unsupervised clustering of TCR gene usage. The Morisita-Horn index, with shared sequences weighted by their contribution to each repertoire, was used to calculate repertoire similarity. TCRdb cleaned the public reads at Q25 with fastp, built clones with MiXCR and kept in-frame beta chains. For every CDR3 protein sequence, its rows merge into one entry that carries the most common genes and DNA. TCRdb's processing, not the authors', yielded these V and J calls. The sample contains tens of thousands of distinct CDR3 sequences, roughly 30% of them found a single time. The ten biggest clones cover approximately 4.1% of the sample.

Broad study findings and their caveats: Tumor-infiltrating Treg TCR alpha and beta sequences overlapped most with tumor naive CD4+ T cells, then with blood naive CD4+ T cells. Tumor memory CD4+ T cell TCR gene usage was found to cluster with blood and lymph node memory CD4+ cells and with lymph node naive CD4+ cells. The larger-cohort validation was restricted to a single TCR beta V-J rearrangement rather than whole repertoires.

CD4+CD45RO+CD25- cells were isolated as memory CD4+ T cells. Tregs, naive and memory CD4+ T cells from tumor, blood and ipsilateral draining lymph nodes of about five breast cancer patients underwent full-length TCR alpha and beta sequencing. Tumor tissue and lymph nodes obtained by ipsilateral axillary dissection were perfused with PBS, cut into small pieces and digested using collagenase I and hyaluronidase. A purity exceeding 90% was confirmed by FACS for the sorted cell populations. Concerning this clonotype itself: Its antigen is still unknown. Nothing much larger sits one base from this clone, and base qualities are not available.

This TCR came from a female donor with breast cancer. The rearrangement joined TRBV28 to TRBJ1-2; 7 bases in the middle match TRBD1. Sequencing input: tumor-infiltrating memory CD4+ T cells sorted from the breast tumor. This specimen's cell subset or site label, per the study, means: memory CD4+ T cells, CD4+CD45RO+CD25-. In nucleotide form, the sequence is TGTGCCACTACCAGACAGGGCGCTAACTATGGCTACACCTTC. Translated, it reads CATTRQGANYGYTF.